The table lists the clone carrying this TCR beta chain with a count of one. The junction departs from the called germline gene at one end, perhaps through a read error. This sample was taken from a study of tumor-infiltrating lymphocytes in primary liver carcinoma. RNA and DNA were co-extracted from roughly 20-30 mg of unsorted bulk tissue. Making TCR beta cDNA involved roughly 500 ng total RNA and a constant-region primer. Library construction for TCR beta comprised three nested multiplex PCR rounds performed with slightly modified ARM-PCR. The study ran its first two PCR rounds for 9 to 10 cycles each, using TRBV1-TRBV30 forward primers and a C-beta reverse primer. TCRdb passed the multiplex PCR reads through MiXCR, listing each CDR3 protein once. The sample holds 35,000 to 45,000 distinct CDR3 sequences, 75% seen once. The CDR3 loop spans 15 amino acids. Germline CDR1 and CDR2: LGHNA and YSLEER.

The chain has TRBV4-3 and TRBJ1-2; D is ambiguous. The sample consisted of tumor-adjacent normal liver tissue. The sequence was obtained from a woman in her twenties or thirties with primary liver carcinoma and hepatitis B virus infection. DNA for the CDR3: TGCGCCAGCAGCCAAGGAAGGACCTCTAACTATGACTACACCTTC. Its protein is CASSQGRTSNYDYTF.